The entry below describes one T cell receptor beta chain. Its antigen is not known. The germline V gene has CDR1 SGHDT and CDR2 YYEEEE. There are 15 residues in the CDR3. The ends were cut back, 1 base at V and 7 bases at J, with 15 bases in the middle. These data come from a study of T cells after posttransplantation cyclophosphamide. Cells defined as naive were viable CD3+CD4+ or CD3+CD8+ and CCR7+CD45RA+CD45RO-CD95-CD27+CD28+. Here immunoSEQ multiplex PCR was the method, and the copy in TCRdb shows in-frame clones only, minus some. The table lists roughly 20,000 clones, less than 99% of them singletons. Whole-study results and caveats: Recipient CMV seropositivity and CMV reactivation strongly tracked TRB clonality. Skin or GI-infiltrating T cells shared few TRB sequences with blood.

Sample: naive CD4+ T cells sorted from PBMCs. The rearrangement joins TRBV5-6 to TRBJ2-1; D may be TRBD2 (5 bases). The clonotype comes from a man aged 35 to 55 in good health, CMV-negative, and a related stem cell transplant donor. DNA for the CDR3: TGTGCCAGCAGCTTGCTGGGAAGAGGGTTAAATGAGCAGTTCTTC. Its translation: CASSLLGRGLNEQFF.